Presented here are 17 T cell receptor beta chains from one specimen sequenced in a study of response to subunit inactivated influenza vaccine. TCRdb processed the RT-PCR reads anew with MiXCR; each CDR3 protein has one entry. The table lists a few hundred thousand distinct CDR3 sequences, more than 10% of them singletons. The starting material was non-naive T cells sorted from PBMCs, obtained approximately 15 days before vaccination. These receptors came from a man in his fifties or sixties who received an inactivated influenza vaccine.

The chain links TRBV6-2 or TRBV6-3 to TRBJ2-1, with TRBD2 identical over 9 bases. CDR1 and CDR2 from the germline V gene are MNHEY and SVGEGT. The CDR3 has 21 residues. Trimming cost V 5 bases and J 0 bases; bases outside gene matches: 20. The CDR3 region has the DNA TGTGCCAGCAGTCGCCCTAGAACGCGGGAGGGGTCTTTGAGCTCCTACAATGAGCAGTTCTTC. It specifies CASSRPRTREGSLSSYNEQFF.

Comments on this clonotype: Compared with germline, one end of the junction differs, possibly owing to a read error. The chain is built from TRBV20-1 and TRBJ2-1, with TRBD2 matching 10 bases. Per the germline V gene, CDR1 is DFQATT and CDR2 is SNEGSKA (reference sequence). The CDR3 spans 14 residues. Written as DNA, the CDR3 is TGCAGTGCTAGCGGAGCGGGAGGGAGTGGGGAGCAGTGCTTC. It yields the protein CSASGAGGSGEQCF.

This clonotype has at least ten counts. The genes are TRBV3-1 and TRBJ1-4, with 8 bases identical to TRBD1. The CDR3 extends over 15 amino acids. CDR1 LGHDT and CDR2 YNNKEL come from the germline V gene (reference sequence). V trimming: 0 bases; J trimming: 5 bases; junction bases outside the gene matches: 2. The CDR3 loop is CASSQDGTGNEKLFF. The CDR3 DNA sequence: TGTGCCAGCAGCCAAGACGGGACAGGCAATGAAAAACTGTTTTTT.

In its sample, this clonotype was seen once. The chain joins TRBV7-8 to TRBJ2-5; TRBD2 agrees at 14 bases. Looked up from germline, CDR1 is SGHVS and CDR2 is FQNEAQ. There are 16 residues in the CDR3. Germline trimming cut 3 bases from V and 3 bases from J; bases unmatched to any gene: 3. CDR3 in DNA: TGTGCCAGCAGCTTGACTAGCGGGGGGGCTAAAGAGACCCAGTACTTC. Translated: CASSLTSGGAKETQYF. The full variable domain, with the rest looked up from reference TRBV7-8 and TRBJ2-5, is GAGVSQSPRYKVAKRGQDVALRCDPISGHVSLFWYQQALGQGPEFLTYFQNEAQLDKSGLPSDRFFAERPEGSVSTLKIQRTQQEDSAVYLCASSLTSGGAKETQYFGPGTRLLVL.

The sample holds a few counts of this clonotype. V is TRBV18 and J is TRBJ2-7; 9 positions agree with TRBD2. The junction had 2 bases not matched to a gene; V was cut back by 2 bases and J by 0 bases. The CDR3 contains 15 residues. Germline CDR1 and CDR2: KGHSH and LQKENI. CDR3 coding DNA: TGTGCCAGCTCACCAACTAGCGGGCCCTCCTACGAGCAGTACTTC. Protein sequence: CASSPTSGPSYEQYF.

This clonotype was detected only a few times. V gene TRBV7-6 combines with J gene TRBJ1-4, with TRBD1 matching over 8 bases. The CDR3 contains 15 residues. With 1 base clipped from V and 8 bases from J, the junction kept 6 bases outside the gene matches. Per the germline V gene, CDR1 is SGHVS and CDR2 is FNYEAQ. CDR3 loop: CASSLDQGANEKLFF. Written as DNA, the CDR3 is TGTGCCAGCAGCTTAGACCAGGGGGCGAACGAAAAACTGTTTTTT.

The rearrangement joins TRBV6-1 to TRBJ1-1; D may be TRBD1 (5 bases). CDR3 size: 18 residues. CDR1 is MNHNS, CDR2 SASEGT, per germline. V lost 5 bases to trimming and J lost 3 bases, with 25 bases between them. DNA for the CDR3: TGTGCCAGCAGTCCTGGGGGGGAATTACATAGAGTGGACACTGAAGCTTTCTTT. Amino acids: CASSPGGELHRVDTEAFF.

CDR3 loop: CAISVLQDEKLFF. The DNA for the CDR3 is TGTGCCATCAGTGTACTACAGGATGAAAAACTGTTTTTT. The chain couples TRBV10-3 to TRBJ1-4, with D tentatively TRBD1 (5 bases). V lost 4 bases and J lost 6, with 9 bases in between. Germline V gene data show CDR1 as ENHRY and CDR2 as SYGVKD. The CDR3 consists of 13 residues.

V and J are TRBV5-4 and TRBJ1-2; D is perhaps TRBD1 (5 bases). The germline V gene has CDR1 SGHNT and CDR2 YYREEE (reference sequence). Trimming removed 0 bases from V and 1 base from J, with 10 bases in between. The CDR3 is made up of 15 amino acids. In DNA form, the CDR3 reads TGTGCCAGCAGCTTGGCAACAGGTCATAACTATGGCTACACCTTC. This sequence encodes CASSLATGHNYGYTF.

The CDR3 sequence: CASSLVTGEGTQYF. The DNA for the CDR3 is TGCGCCAGCAGCTTGGTTACAGGAGAAGGTACGCAGTATTTT. This chain uses TRBV5-1 with TRBJ2-3; a possible D gene is TRBD1 (5 bases). CDR3 length: 14 amino acids. Trimming removed 0 bases from V and 8 bases from J, with 13 bases in between. Germline lookup yields CDR1 SGHRS and CDR2 YFSETQ. Drawing the rest from reference TRBV5-1 and TRBJ2-3, the complete variable domain is KAGVTQTPRYLIKTRGQQVTLSCSPISGHRSVSWYQQTPGQGLQFLFEYFSETQRNKGNFPGRFSGRQFSNSRSEMNVSTLELGDSALYLCASSLVTGEGTQYFGPGTRLTVL.

V and J are TRBV27 and TRBJ2-7; perhaps TRBD2 as D (5 bases). Trimming removed 5 bases at V and 0 bases at J, with 17 bases between. Looked up from germline, CDR1 is MNHEY and CDR2 is SMNVEV (reference sequence). There are 16 residues in the CDR3. In DNA, the CDR3 is TGTGCCAGCAGTCCCTTCGGAGGAAGGAGCTCCTACGAGCAGTACTTC. It translates to CASSPFGGRSSYEQYF.

This clonotype was seen many times. The gene calls are TRBV14 and TRBJ1-2; unclear D gene. Germline V gives CDR1 SGHDN, CDR2 FVKESK. Trimming removed 4 bases from V and 1 base from J, with 16 bases in between. This CDR3 is 16 amino acids long. The CDR3 region is CASSPNDMWINYGYTF. The CDR3 DNA follows: TGTGCCAGCAGCCCGAATGACATGTGGATTAACTATGGCTACACCTTC.

The rearrangement uses TRBV10-2 and TRBJ2-7; 8 bases fit TRBD1. With 6 bases clipped from V and 0 bases from J, the junction kept 10 bases outside the gene matches. Per the germline V gene, CDR1 is WSHSY and CDR2 is SAAADI. The CDR3 is 16 amino acids. CDR3 amino acids: CASRFLGQGLSYEQYF. The CDR3, as DNA: TGCGCCAGCAGATTCCTAGGACAGGGCCTCTCCTACGAGCAGTACTTC.

The table lists this clonotype with many counts. J is TRBJ1-1 and V is TRBV11-2, with D possibly being TRBD1 (5 bases). Trimming pared 6 bases from V and 7 bases from J, leaving 9 bases between. From germline, CDR1 is SGHAT and CDR2 FQNNGV. This CDR3 is 11 amino acids long. The CDR3 here is CASSWRGEAFF. The CDR3 bases are TGTGCCAGCAGTTGGAGGGGTGAAGCTTTCTTT.

This clonotype appeared many times. The chain couples TRBV4-3 to TRBJ2-1, with 8 positions matching TRBD1. With V trimmed by 1 base and J by 6 bases, 2 bases remained unmatched. Germline CDR1 reads LGHNA; CDR2 reads YSLEER. The CDR3 runs 14 residues. The CDR3 reads CASSQGQGINEQFF. The DNA for the CDR3 is TGCGCCAGCAGCCAAGGACAGGGGATCAATGAGCAGTTCTTC.

The V call is TRBV7-9, the J call TRBJ2-5; D is uncertain. The CDR3 loop spans 15 amino acids. Germline V gene lookup returns CDR1 SEHNR and CDR2 FQNEAQ (reference sequence). Trimming removed 5 bases at V and 4 bases at J, with 17 bases between. Here the CDR3 reads CASSLLSGPGETQYF. As DNA, the CDR3 is TGTGCCAGCAGCCTCCTCTCCGGCCCTGGAGAGACCCAGTACTTC.

This clonotype was seen a handful of times. The chain employs TRBV11-2 and TRBJ1-1; tentatively, D is TRBD1 (5 bases). Germline V gene data show CDR1 as SGHAT and CDR2 as FQNNGV. Trimming left V 0 bases short and J 5 bases short, with 13 bases between. The CDR3 consists of 15 residues. The CDR3: CASSLDPGVRTEAFF. The CDR3 nucleotides read TGTGCCAGCAGCTTAGATCCGGGGGTCAGGACTGAAGCTTTCTTT.